This section outlines one T cell receptor beta chain sequence together with its context. Which antigen it targets is not known. No much larger clone is present one base from it, and per-base qualities are unavailable. CDR1 and CDR2 were assigned from the germline V gene (reference sequence) as DFQATT and SNEGSKA. V was cut back by 6 bases and J by 2 bases, leaving a gap of 11 bases between them. The CDR3 covers 13 residues, taking in both the cysteine and the phenylalanine. Here the CDR3 DNA is all that survives: 39 bases in frame from base 1. These data are taken from a study of blood T cells in healthy people across ages (dated by TCRdb to about 2015). Background on the whole study: In model experiments, template switching captured about one uniquely barcoded TCR beta cDNA molecule for every two T cells. Using deep sequencing normalized with unique cDNA molecular identifiers, the study measured how TCR beta repertoire diversity changes with age. To avoid experimental bias, donors of different ages were randomly spread across the sequencing lanes. The study analyzed two additional independent replicas of 1 million unique cDNA reads from the same blood draw for two donors, one aged 18 to 29 and one aged 80 or older. The donors were split into four age groups: young (average around 15 years), middle-aged (around 37), aged (about 56) and long-lived (more than 80). Results and caveats for the whole study, not just this receptor: Compared with the aged group, more naive CD4+ T cells, fewer expanded clones and increased TCR diversity were shown by the long-lived group, suggesting age selection. There was a strong correlation between observed TCR beta diversity and the percentage of naive T cells measured by flow cytometry. Because the CMV infection status of the donors was unknown, age-related changes in expanded clonotypes may potentially have been confounded. Because profiling used bulk unsorted PBMCs, naive and antigen-experienced compartments could not be compared conclusively. Estimates of total diversity from one million sequenced T cells were regarded as lower bounds and underestimates. As age increased, observed TCR beta diversity per million T cells dropped in a roughly linear way, and a significant reduction was already evident by age 40.

Library creation used 5' RACE. This sample was sequenced with an Illumina HiSeq 2500. A second PCR of roughly 7 to 11 cycles was performed with a sample-barcoded 5' primer and a J-beta primer mix. A unique molecular identifier was introduced onto each TCR beta cDNA molecule by a template-switch 5' adaptor carrying 12 random nucleotides. At least 2.5 million CDR3-containing paired-end reads were obtained from each sample. The Mint cDNA synthesis kit, primed by a TRBC-specific oligonucleotide, was used to synthesize first-strand cDNA from all RNA. All cDNA was treated with uracil-DNA glycosylase and then went through a first 18-cycle PCR with the universal primers M1SS and BC2_uni_R. Concerning the study's data processing: Each sample was normalized by randomly selecting 1 million high-quality reads, each carrying a distinct molecular identifier. Instead of being binned into consensus sequences, reads that shared molecular identifiers were thrown out. MiTCR, set to a Q25 quality threshold and the strictest error-elimination algorithm, was used for CDR3 identification, clonotype clustering and error correction. A nonparametric unseen species model using Euler transformation provided a lower-bound estimate of total TCR beta diversity. TCRdb trimmed the raw reads at Q25, called clones with MiXCR and kept productive beta chains. All rows with the same CDR3 protein become a single entry with the most common DNA and genes. What appears here as the V and J calls and clone size reflects TCRdb's work, not the paper's. The sample records 850,000 to 1,000,000 distinct CDR3 sequences, 51% of which are singletons. The ten largest account for roughly 23% of the sample.

Donors were 39 systemically healthy Caucasian individuals from Russia aged about 6 to 100 years. Each donor gave approximately 9.4 milliliters of peripheral blood, drawn into EDTA-treated Vacutainer tubes. Ficoll-Paque density-gradient centrifugation was used to isolate PBMCs, with at least 7 million obtained per sample. Trizol reagent was used to extract total RNA from PBMCs, with at least 5 micrograms per sample. Naive CD45RAhigh/CD27high T cell percentages were measured by flow cytometry on a PBMC aliquot from every donor. The specimen was blood. Recombination linked TRBV20-1 to TRBJ2-1, with no confident D gene call. The TCR comes from a woman between 55 and 75 years old in good health. The DNA is TGCAGTGCCCCGAAGCCCCCCTACAATGAGCAGTTCTTC. Its amino acids are CSAPKPPYNEQFF.